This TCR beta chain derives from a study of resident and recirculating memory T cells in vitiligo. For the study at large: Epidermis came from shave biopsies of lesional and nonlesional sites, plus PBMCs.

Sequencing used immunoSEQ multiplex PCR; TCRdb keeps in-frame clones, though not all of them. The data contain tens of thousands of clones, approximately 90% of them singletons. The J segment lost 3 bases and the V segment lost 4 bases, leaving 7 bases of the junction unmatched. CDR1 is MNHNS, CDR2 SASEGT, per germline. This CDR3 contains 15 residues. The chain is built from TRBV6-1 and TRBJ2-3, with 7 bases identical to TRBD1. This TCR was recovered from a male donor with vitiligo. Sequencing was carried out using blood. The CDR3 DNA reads TGTGCCAGCAGTGCCCGGGACAGCCGTACAGATACGCAGTATTTT. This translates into CASSARDSRTDTQYF.